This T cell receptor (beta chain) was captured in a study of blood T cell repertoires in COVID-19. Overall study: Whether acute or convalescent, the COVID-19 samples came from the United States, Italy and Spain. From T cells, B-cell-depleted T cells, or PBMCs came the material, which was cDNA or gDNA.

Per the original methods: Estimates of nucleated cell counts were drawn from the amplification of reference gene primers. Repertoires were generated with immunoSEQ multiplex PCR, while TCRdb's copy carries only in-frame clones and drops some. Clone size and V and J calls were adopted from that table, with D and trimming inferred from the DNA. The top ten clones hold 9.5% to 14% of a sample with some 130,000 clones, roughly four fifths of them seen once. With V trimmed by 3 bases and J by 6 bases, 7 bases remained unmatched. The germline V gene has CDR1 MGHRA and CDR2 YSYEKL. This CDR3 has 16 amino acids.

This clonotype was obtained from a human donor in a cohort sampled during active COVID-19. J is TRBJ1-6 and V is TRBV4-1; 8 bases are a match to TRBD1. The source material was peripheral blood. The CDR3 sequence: CASSHFPGQVNSPLHF. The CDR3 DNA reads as TGCGCCAGCAGCCATTTTCCGGGACAGGTTAATTCACCCCTCCACTTT.